One sample yielded the 15 T cell receptor beta chains listed below, sequenced in a study of low-dose radiotherapy and immunotherapy resistance in tumors (dated by TCRdb to 2021 to 2024). The sequencer was an Illumina HiSeq 2500. To make first-strand cDNA, Superscript III was used along with a set of TRAV- and TRBV-specific primers so that both the TCRalpha and TCRbeta chains were covered. TCRs were amplified for about 18 PCR cycles with Phusion, using a constant-region primer paired with the adapter attached to the V primers. TCRdb took the public reads, trimmed them with fastp at Q25, ran MiXCR for clone calling and kept in-frame beta chains. Here each entry gathers all rows of one CDR3 protein and keeps the most common genes and DNA. A total of around 100,000 distinct CDR3 sequences appear in this sample, less than 25% of them only once. The ten most abundant clones make up over 4% of the sample.

Read against the paper, the sample's time point label means: after trial treatment. Explained via the paper, the treatment or condition label denotes: LDRT plus nivolumab, ipilimumab, low-dose cyclophosphamide and aspirin (RACIN trial). Specimen: PBMCs, collected after low-dose radiotherapy plus immunotherapy. The receptors derive from a male donor with prostate cancer.

This clonotype was detected many times. The CDR3 region is CASSLEGGPFPQHF. The CDR3 nucleotides read TGTGCCAGCAGCTTAGAGGGGGGCCCCTTTCCCCAGCATTTT. V gene TRBV7-2 combines with J gene TRBJ1-5, with TRBD1 as a possible D gene (6 bases). This CDR3 region has 14 residues. The V gene's germline CDR1 is SGHTA and CDR2 FQGNSA. Trimming took 1 base from V and 10 from J, leaving 14 bases between them.

This clonotype was observed many times. The J gene is TRBJ2-7, the V gene TRBV7-9, with 8 nucleotides matching TRBD1. From germline, CDR1 is SEHNR and CDR2 FQNEAQ (reference sequence). With V trimmed by 8 bases and J by 3 bases, 9 bases remained unmatched. This CDR3 spans 14 amino acids. Written as DNA, the CDR3 is TGTGCCAGCGACAGGGGCGGGGACATCTACGAGCAGTACTTC. Amino acid sequence: CASDRGGDIYEQYF.

This clonotype was observed many times. This sequence joins TRBV7-9 and TRBJ2-3, with D possibly matching TRBD1 (6 bases). Trimming removed 5 bases from V and 2 bases from J, with 11 bases in between. Germline loops: CDR1 SEHNR, CDR2 FQNEAQ (reference sequence). This CDR3 comprises 14 residues. CDR3 in amino acids: CASSTGSYTDTQYF. The CDR3, as DNA: TGTGCCAGCAGCACAGGGTCCTACACAGATACGCAGTATTTT.

This clonotype was recorded many times. V and J are TRBV3-1 and TRBJ1-1; D remains unclear. Trimming removed 4 bases from V and 4 bases from J, with 13 bases in between. CDR3 length: 14 amino acids. Per germline, CDR1 LGHDT and CDR2 YNNKEL (reference sequence). CDR3 loop: CASSPVGETTEAFF. CDR3 sequence (DNA): TGTGCCAGCAGCCCGGTCGGAGAGACCACTGAAGCTTTCTTT.

The table lists this clonotype with many counts. The V gene is TRBV6-2 or TRBV6-3, the J gene TRBJ2-3; 13 bases fit TRBD2. V lost 5 bases, J lost 0 bases, and 8 bases stayed unmatched. Germline V gene data show CDR1 as MNHEY and CDR2 as SVGEGT. The length of the CDR3 is 18 residues. CDR3 region: CASSGRLAGGGSTDTQYF. The CDR3 bases are TGTGCCAGCAGTGGACGACTAGCGGGGGGCGGAAGCACAGATACGCAGTATTTT.

In this sample, this clonotype turned up many times. Relative to the germline gene, one junction end is altered; a read error may explain this. The chain employs TRBV12-3 or TRBV12-4 and TRBJ1-1; tentative D call: TRBD1 (5 bases). The CDR3 loop spans 17 amino acids. The CDR3 region is CASSLLPTGARGTEVFF. The CDR3 region has the DNA TGTGCCAGCAGTCTACTGCCCACGGGAGCGAGGGGAACTGAAGTTTTCTTT.

The chain uses TRBV28 and TRBJ2-1; D remains ambiguous. The CDR3 is 11 amino acids. Germline V gene lookup returns CDR1 MDHEN and CDR2 SYDVKM. The V end lost 6 bases, the J end lost 4 bases, and 4 bases lay between the germline ends. The CDR3 region is CASRNYNEQFF. The CDR3, as DNA: TGTGCCAGCAGGAATTACAATGAGCAGTTCTTC.

Notes on this clonotype: A much larger clone differs by one base, so this may be a read error. V is TRBV7-2 and J is TRBJ2-3; 9 nucleotides agree with TRBD2. V was pared by 5 bases and J by 6 bases, with 6 bases of the junction left unmatched. This CDR3 spans 14 amino acids. Germline CDR1 is SGHTA and CDR2 is FQGNSA. In DNA form, the CDR3 reads TGTACCAGCAGCGCCGGACTAGCGCGGGATACGCAGTATTTT. Its translation is CTSSAGLARDTQYF.

This clonotype was seen ten or more times. The chain joins TRBV7-2 to TRBJ2-3; no clear D. The ends were cut back, 5 bases at V and 0 bases at J, with 12 bases in the middle. Germline-derived CDR1 and CDR2 are SGHTA and FQGNSA. CDR3 length: 15 amino acids. The CDR3 here is CASSTRTASTDTQYF. The CDR3, as DNA: TGTGCCAGCAGCACTCGGACCGCTAGCACAGATACGCAGTATTTT.

This clonotype came up many times. V and J are TRBV3-1 and TRBJ2-7; TRBD2 might be the D (5 bases). This CDR3 has 15 amino acids. Per germline, CDR1 LGHDT and CDR2 YNNKEL (reference sequence). With 3 bases removed from V and 4 bases from J, the gap between germline ends came to 16 bases. This CDR3 is CASSQSGSHGYEQYF. CDR3 nucleotides: TGTGCCAGCAGCCAGTCGGGGAGCCACGGGTACGAGCAGTACTTC.

This clonotype was seen ten or more times. The chain has TRBV2 and TRBJ1-3, with a weak D call TRBD1 (5 bases). Trimming pared 10 bases from V and 0 bases from J, leaving 10 bases between. The CDR3 loop spans 13 amino acids. The germline gives CDR1 SNHLY, CDR2 FYNNEI. The CDR3: CATAGRSGNTIYF. The CDR3 DNA reads as TGTGCCACCGCAGGGCGCTCTGGAAACACCATATATTTT.

This clonotype came up many times. The chain is built from TRBV20-1 and TRBJ1-6, with D unresolved. V lost 3 bases, J lost 7 bases, and 19 bases lay in between. The CDR3 runs 16 residues. CDR1 and CDR2 from the germline V gene are DFQATT and SNEGSKA (reference sequence). CDR3 DNA sequence: TGCAGTGCTAGGCCCCAGGCATGGGGAGAAAATTCACCCCTCCACTTT. Translating it yields CSARPQAWGENSPLHF.

This clonotype was recorded once. This chain links TRBV20-1 with TRBJ1-2, with D tentatively TRBD1 (5 bases). Trimming took 4 bases from V and 7 from J, leaving 13 bases between them. The CDR3 totals 12 residues. Germline loops: CDR1 DFQATT, CDR2 SNEGSKA (reference sequence). CDR3 DNA: TGCAGTGCTACGTGGCAGGGTGGTGGCTACACCTTC. This sequence encodes CSATWQGGGYTF.

This clonotype has ten or more counts. The chain recombines TRBV19 with TRBJ1-2; 7 nucleotides agree with TRBD1. J was trimmed by 5 bases and V by 3 bases; bases with no gene match: 6. The germline V gene encodes CDR1 LNHDA and CDR2 SQIVND (reference sequence). The CDR3 is 14 amino acids. The CDR3: CASSILPTGYGYTF. The CDR3 DNA reads as TGTGCCAGTAGTATTCTCCCGACAGGGTATGGCTACACCTTC. The full variable domain, with the rest looked up from reference TRBV19 and TRBJ1-2, is DGGITQSPKYLFRKEGQNVTLSCEQNLNHDAMYWYRQDPGQGLRLIYYSQIVNDFQKGDIAEGYSVSREKKESFPLTVTSAQKNPTAFYLCASSILPTGYGYTFGSGTRLTVV.

Ten or more counts support this clonotype. The chain is built from TRBV5-1 and TRBJ2-3; D is unresolved. Per germline, CDR1 SGHRS and CDR2 YFSETQ. The V end was cut by 0 bases, the J end by 0 bases, with 8 bases between. The CDR3 is 15 residues long. This chain's CDR3 is CASSLEAQSTDTQYF. The DNA for the CDR3 is TGCGCCAGCAGCTTGGAGGCGCAAAGCACAGATACGCAGTATTTT.